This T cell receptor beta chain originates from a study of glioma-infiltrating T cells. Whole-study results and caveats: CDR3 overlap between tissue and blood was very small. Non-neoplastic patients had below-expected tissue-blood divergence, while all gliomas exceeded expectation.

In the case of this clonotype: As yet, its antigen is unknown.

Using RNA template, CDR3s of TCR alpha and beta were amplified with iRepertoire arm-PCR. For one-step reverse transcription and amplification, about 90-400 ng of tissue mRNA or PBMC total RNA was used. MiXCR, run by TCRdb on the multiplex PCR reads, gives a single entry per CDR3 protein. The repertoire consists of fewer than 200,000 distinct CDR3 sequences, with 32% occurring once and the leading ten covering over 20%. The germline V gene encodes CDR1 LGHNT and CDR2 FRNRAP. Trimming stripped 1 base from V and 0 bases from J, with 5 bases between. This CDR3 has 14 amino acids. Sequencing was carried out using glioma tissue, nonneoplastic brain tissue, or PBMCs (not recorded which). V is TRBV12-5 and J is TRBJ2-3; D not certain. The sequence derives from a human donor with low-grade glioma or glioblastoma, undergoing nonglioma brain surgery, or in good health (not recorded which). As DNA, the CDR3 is TGTGCTAGTGGTTTGGGAGTAAGCACAGATACGCAGTATTTT. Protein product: CASGLGVSTDTQYF.